This is a list of T cell receptor beta chains from one sample in a study of T cells in Graves' hyperthyroidism and ophthalmopathy. TCRdb reanalysed the multiplex PCR reads using MiXCR and keeps one entry per CDR3 protein. The data hold under 350,000 distinct CDR3 sequences, with more than 15% observed a single time. Material for sequencing was blood. The receptors come from a woman aged 55-70 years with Graves' ophthalmopathy. Both conserved end residues are part of each CDR3. The D gene is left open where the match is weak. Expanded clones are given a class, and other clones once, few, many or no size at all.

v_call	d_call	j_call	clone_size	cdr3_nt	cdr3_aa
TRBV27	TRBD1	TRBJ1-5	.	TGTGCCAGCAGTTTATTATCGACAGGGGATCAGCCCCAGCATTTT	CASSLLSTGDQPQHF
TRBV10-1	.	TRBJ2-1	.	TGCGCCAGCAGTGAGTCGTCGGGGGATTCCTGCAATGAGCAGTTCTTC	CASSESSGDSCNEQFF
TRBV9	TRBD2	TRBJ2-1	few	TGTGCCAGCAGCCCACGACTAGCGGCATCCTACAATGAGCAGTTCTTC	CASSPRLAASYNEQFF
TRBV20-1	.	TRBJ2-1	many	TGCAGTCCGCGGAGGGAGCTTTTCGGTGAGCAGTTCTTC	CSPRRELFGEQFF
TRBV6-1	TRBD1	TRBJ2-5	many	TGTGCCAGCGGACAGGGGGAGTCTCGGACCCAGTACTTC	CASGQGESRTQYF
TRBV7-6	.	TRBJ2-7	.	TGTGCCAGCAGCCCGGGGCCGCCGTACTTCGAGCAGTACTTC	CASSPGPPYFEQYF
TRBV30	.	TRBJ2-3	many	TGTGCCTGGGCGTGGACCCCAGATACGCAGTATTTT	CAWAWTPDTQYF
TRBV7-9	.	TRBJ2-3	many	TGTGCCAGCAGCTTAGACGGCACACATACGCAGTATTTT	CASSLDGTHTQYF
TRBV2	TRBD2	TRBJ2-7	many	TGTGCCAGCAGGACTAGCGGAAGAAAAACCTACGAGCAGTACTTC	CASRTSGRKTYEQYF
TRBV6-2/TRBV6-3	.	TRBJ2-3	many	TGTGCCAGCAGTTCCCCCCTTGGGGGAGAGATCACAGATACGCAGTATTTT	CASSSPLGGEITDTQYF
TRBV4-1	TRBD2	TRBJ2-1	.	TGCGCCAGCAGCCAAGCTTTTAGCGGGAGCTCCTACAATGAGCAGTTCTTC	CASSQAFSGSSYNEQFF
TRBV7-2	.	TRBJ2-7	many	TGTGCCAGCAGCTTAGCCCGCTTGTCCTACGAGCAGTACTTC	CASSLARLSYEQYF
TRBV5-5	.	TRBJ2-7	many	TGTGCCAGCAGCTTGGACAGGGACGAGCAGTACTTC	CASSLDRDEQYF
TRBV27	.	TRBJ2-1	.	TGTGCCAGCAGCTTAACCGGGACGGCGAGCTCCTACGAGCAGTTCTTC	CASSLTGTASSYEQFF
TRBV2	.	TRBJ1-5	few	TGTGCCAGCAGCCCGACGACGGGTAGCAATCAGCCCCAGCATTTT	CASSPTTGSNQPQHF
TRBV4-2	.	TRBJ2-5	few	TGTGCCAGCAGCCAGGAGGGAACCCAGGCGGCTTACCAAGAGACCCAGTACTTC	CASSQEGTQAAYQETQYF
TRBV2	.	TRBJ2-7	.	TGTGCCAGCAGTTACAGTATTTCTTACGAGCAGTACTTC	CASSYSISYEQYF
TRBV29-1	.	TRBJ2-3	few	TGCAGCGCCGGGTGGAGGGTGGACACAGATACGCAGTATTTT	CSAGWRVDTDTQYF
TRBV7-6	.	TRBJ2-2	many	TGTGCCAGCAGCCGACTACTAGCGAACACCGGGGAGCTGTTTTTT	CASSRLLANTGELFF
TRBV11-2	TRBD1	TRBJ2-2	.	TGTGCCAGCAGCCTATTGATCAGGACAGGCGACACCGGGGAGCTGTTTTTT	CASSLLIRTGDTGELFF
TRBV7-9	TRBD1	TRBJ1-2	few	TGTGCCAGCGGGGACAGGGGGCAGGGTTCCACCTTC	CASGDRGQGSTF
TRBV18	TRBD1	TRBJ2-2	many	TGTGCCAGCTCTTCCGGGACAGGTAGCACCGGGGAGCTGTTTTTT	CASSSGTGSTGELFF
TRBV27	.	TRBJ1-2	many	TGTGCCAGCACCTCCGGGACGGGGATGGCCTACACCTTC	CASTSGTGMAYTF
TRBV12-3/TRBV12-4	.	TRBJ1-1	many	TGTGCCAGCAGCCCGAGGGGGGAGAACACTGAAGCTTTCTTT	CASSPRGENTEAFF
TRBV18	TRBD1	TRBJ1-5	many	TGTGCCAGCTCAGCGGGACAGGTTAGCAATCAGCCCCAGCATTTT	CASSAGQVSNQPQHF
TRBV5-1	.	TRBJ2-5	many	TGCGCCAGCAGCTTGGAATTCCTTAGGCGCACTTACTCGGAAAAAGAGACCCAGTACTTC	CASSLEFLRRTYSEKETQYF
TRBV7-9	TRBD2	TRBJ2-1	many	TGTGCCAGCAGCCTGGGGACTAGCGGTCTTTACTCCTACAATGAGCAGTTCTTC	CASSLGTSGLYSYNEQFF
TRBV27	.	TRBJ2-2	few	TGTGCCAGCAGGCGAACAGTAACCGGGGAGCTGTTTTTT	CASRRTVTGELFF
TRBV4-3	.	TRBJ2-7	once	TGCGCCAGCAGCCAAGAACGAGCCAGACGGGAGCAGTACTTC	CASSQERARREQYF
TRBV12-3/TRBV12-4	TRBD2	TRBJ2-3	.	TGTGCCAGCAACGTAGCGGGGATCACAGATACGCAGTATTTT	CASNVAGITDTQYF
TRBV29-1	.	TRBJ2-7	many	TGCAGCGTTGCCGTTTACTACGAGCAGTACTTC	CSVAVYYEQYF
TRBV6-1	TRBD1	TRBJ2-2	few	TGTGCCAGCAGCCATCATGGGACAGGGAGGACCGGGGAGCTGTTTTTT	CASSHHGTGRTGELFF
TRBV28	TRBD2	TRBJ2-7	few	TGTGCCAGCAGTTCGAGACTAGCTTCCTACGAGCAGTACTTC	CASSSRLASYEQYF
TRBV3-1	TRBD2	TRBJ2-1	few	TGTGCCAGCAGCCCCCAACCCTGGGGGGGTGCCGAGCAGTTCTTC	CASSPQPWGGAEQFF
TRBV6-2/TRBV6-3	TRBD1	TRBJ2-7	.	TGTGCCAGCGCCGGACAGGAAGCCTACGAGCAGTACTTC	CASAGQEAYEQYF
TRBV6-2/TRBV6-3	TRBD1	TRBJ2-2	few	TGTGCCACTTTCACGGGACAGCGTAACACCGGGGAGCTGTTTTTT	CATFTGQRNTGELFF
TRBV28	.	TRBJ1-5	many	TGTGCCAGCGCCCCAGGGCTTAATCAGCCCCAGCATTTT	CASAPGLNQPQHF
TRBV7-8	.	TRBJ2-2	many	TGTGCCAGCAGCTTTTATAGGGGCACCGGGGAGCTGTTTTTT	CASSFYRGTGELFF
TRBV28	.	TRBJ1-1	many	TGTGCCAGCACAAGACCGGGGCTTAACACTGAAGCTTTCTTT	CASTRPGLNTEAFF
TRBV24-1	.	TRBJ2-7	.	TGTGCCACCAGTTCAGGGGCGGGAAGATACGAGCAGTACTTC	CATSSGAGRYEQYF
TRBV5-6	.	TRBJ2-2	many	TGTGCCAGCAGCTTGGCCAACACCGGGGAGCTGTTTTTT	CASSLANTGELFF
TRBV27	.	TRBJ2-3	many	TGTGCCAGCAGTTTAGAACAGAGTTATACGCAGTATTTT	CASSLEQSYTQYF
TRBV18	TRBD1	TRBJ1-3	many	TGTGCCAGCTCCGGACAGGGGTCCGGAAACACCATATATTTT	CASSGQGSGNTIYF
TRBV3-1	TRBD2	TRBJ2-1	.	TGTGCCAGCAGCCAAGACGGTCTAGCGGGGGCTGTTTACAATGAGCAGTTCTTC	CASSQDGLAGAVYNEQFF
TRBV18	TRBD1	TRBJ2-4	few	TGTGCCAGCTCACCGACAGGGAACAAAAACATTCAGTACTTC	CASSPTGNKNIQYF
TRBV7-2	TRBD1	TRBJ2-5	many	TGTGCCAGCAGCTTAAAATGGGGACAGGACGTGGGTGAGACCCAGTACTTC	CASSLKWGQDVGETQYF
TRBV4-3	.	TRBJ1-6	.	TGCGCCAGCAGCCAAGAAATGGTAGGAGGGTCACCCCTCCACTTT	CASSQEMVGGSPLHF
TRBV7-2	.	TRBJ1-1	.	TGTGCCAGCAGCTGGTTGGGGACGAACACTGAAGCTTTCTTT	CASSWLGTNTEAFF
TRBV10-3	.	TRBJ2-2	.	TGTGCCATCAGCCGGAACACCAACACCGGGGAGCTGTTTTTT	CAISRNTNTGELFF
TRBV11-3	.	TRBJ1-1	many	TGTGCCAGCAGTACCAGACTCGACACTGAAGCTTTCTTT	CASSTRLDTEAFF
TRBV6-2/TRBV6-3	.	TRBJ1-1	many	TGTGCCAGCAGTGCCTTCGGGGGGGAAGCTTTCTTT	CASSAFGGEAFF
TRBV9	.	TRBJ2-1	many	TGTGCCAGCAGCGCCCAGAGGAATGAGCAGTTCTTC	CASSAQRNEQFF
TRBV3-1	.	TRBJ1-1	many	TGTGCCAGCAGCCAACAGGGCTCGAACACTGAAGCTTTCTTT	CASSQQGSNTEAFF
TRBV14	.	TRBJ1-1	many	TGTGCCAGCAGCCAAGGCCTCTTGGCGGCTGAAGCTTTCTTT	CASSQGLLAAEAFF
TRBV25-1	TRBD1	TRBJ1-2	few	TGTGCCAGCAGTGACCCGAGACAGGGGAGTATAGGCTACACCTTC	CASSDPRQGSIGYTF
TRBV19	.	TRBJ1-5	.	TGTGCCAGTAGTACTAAGGGGGGAAGCAATCAGCCCCAGCATTTT	CASSTKGGSNQPQHF
TRBV5-6	TRBD2	TRBJ2-1	many	TGTGCCAGCAGCTTGGAAAGGTTTCTAGCGGGAGCTCAGTTCTTC	CASSLERFLAGAQFF
TRBV19	TRBD2	TRBJ2-2	.	TGTGCCAGTGGCGCGGGGGGGGAGCGATCGGGCGGGGAGCTGTTTTTT	CASGAGGERSGGELFF
TRBV4-3	.	TRBJ1-5	.	TGCGCCAGCAGCCAAGACAGGGTGAGACCCCAGCATTTT	CASSQDRVRPQHF